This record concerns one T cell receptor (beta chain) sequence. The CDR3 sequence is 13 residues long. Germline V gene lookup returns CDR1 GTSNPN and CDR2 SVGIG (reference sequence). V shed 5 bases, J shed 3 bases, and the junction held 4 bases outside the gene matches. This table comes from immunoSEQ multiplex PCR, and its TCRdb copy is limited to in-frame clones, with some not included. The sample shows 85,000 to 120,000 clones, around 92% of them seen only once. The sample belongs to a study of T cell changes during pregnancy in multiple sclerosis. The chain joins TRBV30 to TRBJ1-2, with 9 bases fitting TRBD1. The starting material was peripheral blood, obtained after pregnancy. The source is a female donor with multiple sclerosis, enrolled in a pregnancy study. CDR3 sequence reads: CAWAGTGHYGYTF. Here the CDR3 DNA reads TGTGCCTGGGCCGGGACAGGGCACTATGGCTACACCTTC.